The sequence of this TCR beta chain was determined in a study of T cells in Graves' hyperthyroidism and ophthalmopathy. The TCR beta CDR3 regions underwent amplification using RNA transcripts as the source. First-round RT-PCR targeting the TCR CDR3 was performed with the HTBI primer set. One entry per CDR3 protein, called by TCRdb with MiXCR from the multiplex PCR reads. The data contain around 500,000 distinct CDR3 sequences, around an eighth of them singletons. Study results and limitations: Most thyroid clonotypes expanded above 0.001 were also detected in blood.

This clonotype was picked up many times. Its target is unknown. CDR3 length: 16 residues. Germline CDR1 is LGHDT and CDR2 is YNNKEL (reference sequence). V lost 6 bases and J lost 2; bases outside the gene matches: 11. Reasons for excluding patients were uncontrolled infection, other autoimmune disease, pregnancy or lactation. The gene calls are TRBV3-1 and TRBJ2-3; 7 positions agree with TRBD1. The sequence derives from a woman between 18 and 29 years old with Graves' hyperthyroidism. The sequenced sample was blood. In DNA form, the CDR3 reads TGTGCCAGCAGTGGACAGGCTACCGACCCCACAGATACGCAGTATTTT. Its translation: CASSGQATDPTDTQYF.